The 20 T cell receptor beta chains presented below share a single source sample, sequenced in a study of cytomegalovirus exposure and HLA in healthy donors. The PCR used 60 Vbeta and 13 Jbeta primers. TCRdb's table, derived via immunoSEQ multiplex PCR, lists solely in-frame clones and lacks some. The sample shows about 160,000 clones, and under 2.5% sits with its ten largest clones. Sequencing used PBMCs. The receptors originated from a man aged 25 to 45 in good health and CMV-seronegative.

The CDR3 sequence: CAISGTGTVSVGSTDTQYF. CDR3 sequence (DNA): TGTGCCATCAGTGGTACCGGGACAGTGAGTGTAGGGAGCACAGATACGCAGTATTTT. The genes are TRBV10-3 and TRBJ2-3, with 7 bases matching TRBD1. The CDR3 runs to 19 residues. V shed 4 bases and J 0 bases; nucleotides not matched to a gene: 16. Germline V gene data show CDR1 as ENHRY and CDR2 as SYGVKD.

The chain joins TRBV5-4 to TRBJ2-7; 10 nucleotides agree with TRBD2. Trimming cost V 1 base and J 0 bases; bases outside gene matches: 7. The CDR3 is 17 residues long. CDR1 is SGHNT and CDR2 is YYREEE in the germline V gene (reference sequence). The CDR3 region is CASSLLTSGFTSYEQYF. The DNA for the CDR3 is TGTGCCAGCAGCTTGTTGACTAGCGGGTTTACCTCCTACGAGCAGTACTTC.

This chain joins TRBV7-8 and TRBJ2-1; D gene uncertain. The CDR3 is 13 amino acids. Germline lookup yields CDR1 SGHVS and CDR2 FQNEAQ. V shed 10 bases and J shed 6 bases, with 16 bases lying between them. CDR3 residues: CATSVAPPNEQFF. For the CDR3, the DNA is TGTGCCACTTCCGTAGCTCCCCCCAATGAGCAGTTCTTC.

V gene TRBV18 combines with J gene TRBJ1-1, with a tentative D call TRBD1 (5 bases). Germline assignment: CDR1 KGHSH and CDR2 LQKENI. The CDR3 runs to 13 residues. Trimming took off 3 bases at V and 7 bases at J, with 12 bases between the two ends. DNA for the CDR3: TGTGCCAGCTCACCTGAAAGGGGAGGTGAAGCTTTCTTT. Its protein is CASSPERGGEAFF.

V and J are TRBV2 and TRBJ1-3; weak D call: TRBD1 (5 bases). V dropped 6 bases and J dropped 1 base, with 10 bases sitting between them. CDR3 size: 14 residues. Per the germline V gene, CDR1 is SNHLY and CDR2 is FYNNEI. In DNA, the CDR3 is TGTGCCAGCAGGCAAGGACAATCTGGAAACACCATATATTTT. This sequence encodes CASRQGQSGNTIYF.

This chain links TRBV4-3 with TRBJ1-5; D remains ambiguous. The CDR3 runs 13 residues. Germline CDR1 LGHNA, CDR2 YSLEER. The V end was cut by 0 bases, the J end by 6 bases, with 6 bases between. CDR3 amino acids: CASSQDLPQPQHF. The CDR3 coding sequence is TGCGCCAGCAGCCAAGATCTCCCTCAGCCCCAGCATTTT.

CDR3 nucleotides: TGTGCCAGCAGCTTACGGGGGAGTCGGTACGAGCAGTACTTC. It specifies CASSLRGSRYEQYF. V is TRBV13 and J is TRBJ2-5; D may be TRBD2 (6 bases). The end of the DNA fits TRBJ2-7 better, so the J call may be wrong. The CDR3 totals 14 residues. Germline lookup yields CDR1 PRHDT and CDR2 FYEKMQ (reference sequence).

The chain is built from TRBV11-2 and TRBJ1-2; TRBD1 is a possible D gene (5 bases). The CDR3 contains 14 residues. Germline V gives CDR1 SGHAT, CDR2 FQNNGV. V was pared by 4 bases and J by 8 bases, with 17 bases between. The CDR3 sequence: CASSSSSGIRGYTF. DNA for the CDR3: TGTGCCAGCAGCTCGTCATCAGGGATACGGGGCTACACCTTC.

The CDR3 nucleotides are TGCGCCAGCAGCCAAACCGCGGCCTCCTACGAGCAGTACTTC. Translating gives CASSQTAASYEQYF. The chain is built from TRBV4-3 and TRBJ2-7; D remains unclear. From germline, CDR1 is LGHNA and CDR2 YSLEER. V lost 2 bases and J 0 bases, leaving 8 bases between the germline ends. This CDR3 is built from 14 residues.

The rearrangement uses TRBV27 and TRBJ2-7; D is uncertain. Germline V gene lookup returns CDR1 MNHEY and CDR2 SMNVEV (reference sequence). The V end was cut by 6 bases, the J end by 3 bases, with 9 bases between. The CDR3 extends over 12 amino acids. This CDR3 is CASSPAGYEQYF. The CDR3 DNA is TGTGCCAGCAGCCCGGCAGGCTACGAGCAGTACTTC.

The J gene is TRBJ1-3, the V gene TRBV11-3; TRBD1 agrees at 8 bases. The CDR3 contains 16 residues. V was pared by 5 bases and J by 8 bases, with 14 bases of the junction left unmatched. The germline CDR1 and CDR2 sequences are SGHNT and YENEEA. The CDR3 region is CASSPRQGLGMDTIYF. The CDR3 nucleotides are TGTGCCAGCAGCCCTCGACAGGGGCTAGGAATGGACACCATATATTTT.

The V gene is TRBV5-4, the J gene TRBJ2-3, with 11 bases matching TRBD2. With 4 bases clipped from V and 5 bases from J, the junction kept 12 bases outside the gene matches. The germline gives CDR1 SGHNT, CDR2 YYREEE (reference sequence). CDR3 size: 17 residues. CDR3 in amino acids: CASSNRTSGPAGDTQYF. In nucleotides, the CDR3 is TGTGCCAGCAGCAACCGGACTAGCGGGCCAGCCGGAGATACGCAGTATTTT.

The chain combines TRBV27 with TRBJ2-7; TRBD1 is a possible D gene (6 bases). Trimming took 5 bases from V and 4 from J, leaving 12 bases between them. Germline-derived CDR1 and CDR2 are MNHEY and SMNVEV (reference sequence). The CDR3 has 13 residues. CDR3 coding DNA: TGTGCCAGCAGTGGGACACCCGGTTACGAGCAGTACTTC. Protein: CASSGTPGYEQYF.

The chain carries TRBV12-5 and TRBJ2-3; weak D call: TRBD2 (5 bases). Trimming cost V 0 bases and J 10 bases, with 11 bases left between them. The CDR3 consists of 13 residues. In germline, CDR1 is LGHNT, CDR2 FRNRAP. The CDR3 is CASGLVRGYAQYF. The CDR3, as DNA: TGTGCTAGTGGTTTGGTACGAGGGTATGCGCAGTATTTT. Together with reference TRBV12-5 and TRBJ2-3, the CDR3 gives the full variable domain: DARVTQTPRHKVTEMGQEVTMRCQPILGHNTVFWYRQTMMQGLELLAYFRNRAPLDDSGMPKDRFSAEMPDATLATLKIQPSEPRDSAVYFCASGLVRGYAQYFGPGTRLTVL.

The chain carries TRBV21-1 and TRBJ1-5; TRBD1 is the table's D call, not checked against the DNA. TRBV21-1 is classified as a pseudogene. The CDR3 runs 14 residues. The CDR3 DNA reads TGTGCCAGCAGCACCAGGGGAAGCAATCAGCCCCAGCATTTT. Its protein is CASSTRGSNQPQHF.

The chain uses TRBV11-2 and TRBJ2-2; 7 bases match TRBD2. Germline CDR1 and CDR2: SGHAT and FQNNGV. This CDR3 comprises 16 residues. V lost 4 bases to trimming and J lost 4 bases; unmatched junction nucleotides: 9. The CDR3 loop is CASSSRGSSGTGELFF. The CDR3 coding sequence is TGTGCCAGCAGCTCCCGGGGATCTAGCGGCACCGGGGAGCTGTTTTTT.

The rearrangement joins TRBV19 to TRBJ1-1; D is uncertain. V was shortened by 3 bases and J by 4 bases, with 9 bases between the two germline ends. The CDR3 length is 13 residues. The germline gives CDR1 LNHDA, CDR2 SQIVND (reference sequence). The CDR3 region is CASSIIGGTEAFF. CDR3 nucleotide sequence: TGTGCCAGTAGTATCATTGGCGGCACTGAAGCTTTCTTT.

V usage is TRBV28 and J usage is TRBJ1-2; 9 bases align to TRBD1. V gave up 8 bases and J gave up 5 bases; unmatched junction bases: 6. The CDR3 has 13 amino acids. The V gene's germline CDR1 is MDHEN and CDR2 SYDVKM. CDR3 residues: CASFRDREYGYTF. In DNA form, the CDR3 reads TGTGCCAGCTTCCGGGACAGGGAGTATGGCTACACCTTC.

The chain has TRBV18 and TRBJ1-1; the D gene is possibly TRBD1 (6 bases). The CDR3 is 15 residues long. Germline V lookup: CDR1 KGHSH, CDR2 LQKENI. Trimming left V 6 bases short and J 0 bases short, with 14 bases between. The CDR3 is CASSPEQGLNTEAFF. For the CDR3, the DNA is TGTGCCAGCTCGCCTGAACAGGGATTGAACACTGAAGCTTTCTTT.

The rearrangement links TRBV10-3 to TRBJ1-5, with D possibly matching TRBD1 (6 bases). Germline lookup yields CDR1 ENHRY and CDR2 SYGVKD. The CDR3 is made up of 15 amino acids. Between the trimmed V and J ends, which lost 8 bases and 4 bases, there was a span of 18 bases. As DNA, the CDR3 is TGTGCCATCCGGGCGGGCTTCCAGGGGAATCAGCCCCAGCATTTT. Translation gives CAIRAGFQGNQPQHF.